This TCR beta chain was observed in a study of regulatory T cells in long-lasting Graves disease. Findings of the study overall: Persistent disease preferred TRBV28, TRBJ1-2 and TRBJ2-5. The analysis examined peripheral blood only and excluded thyroid tissue. Authors noted too few samples as a limitation.

The time point here: persistent/refractory GD, antithyroid drugs over 5 years with positive TRAb. Making the TCR library involved RNA that had been extracted from PBMCs. On this clonotype itself: Its specificity is not known.

Construction of TCR beta libraries relied on iRepertoire HTBI primers and on Arm-PCR targeting CDR3 regions. In the authors' methods: Among the samples, roughly 61 TRBV and 12 to 15 TRBJ segments were identified. TCRdb fed the multiplex PCR reads into MiXCR, producing one record per CDR3 protein. TCRdb's processing, not the authors', yielded these V and J calls. The sample consists of 420,000 or so distinct CDR3 sequences, around 22% of them appearing once. The V end was cut by 6 bases, the J end by 7 bases, with 12 bases between. Germline V gene sequence: CDR1 MDHEN, CDR2 SYDVKM. CDR3 length: 13 residues.

The material was peripheral blood mononuclear cells (PBMCs), obtained when the disease was refractory, from a patient treated with antithyroid drugs. The chain carries TRBV28 and TRBJ2-2, with D possibly called TRBD1 or TRBD2 (6 bases each). This TCR was recovered from a female donor with Graves disease. The CDR3 bases are TGTGCCAGCAGAGAAGGGGGGAGCGGGGAGCTGTTTTTT. Its protein is CASREGGSGELFF.